This T cell receptor (beta chain) comes out of a study of neurological immune-mediated disorders. As for the study in general: The multiple sclerosis group of some 35 included roughly 31 relapsing-remitting and 3 secondary progressive patients.

The cDNA was produced through 5'RACE with 10-nucleotide random UMIs. MiXCR was run by TCRdb on the 5' RACE reads, yielding one entry per CDR3 protein. The profile shows tens of thousands of distinct CDR3 sequences, 2.5% to 3% of them singletons. This clonotype occurred many times. The antigen is unknown. Per the germline V gene, CDR1 is DFQATT and CDR2 is SNEGSKA (reference sequence). V gave up 3 bases and J gave up 5 bases; unmatched junction bases: 11. The CDR3 has 15 amino acids. The study's findings and limits: According to phylogenetic grouping, one related-CDR3 cluster, a possible signature, contained the repertoires of 18 of 34 multiple sclerosis patients. The greatest degree of TCR clonal expansion was observed in HTLV-1-associated myelopathy, with the lowest in multiple sclerosis, below that of healthy controls.

The source is a woman aged 25 to 39 with multiple sclerosis. The rearrangement links TRBV20-1 to TRBJ2-5; 8 bases are a match to TRBD2. Sequenced input: PBMCs. DNA for the CDR3: TGCAGTGCTAGCCCCACTAGCGGAGTCAGGGAGACCCAGTACTTC. Its protein product is CSASPTSGVRETQYF.